The source of this TCR beta chain is a study of CD8 T cells in ankylosing spondylitis. General observations from the study: Researchers report that disease-linked clones proved CD8+ and relatively rare in peripheral blood. Disease-associated clones were reportedly significantly overrepresented in matched ankylosing spondylitis synovial fluid. Characteristic, it appeared, of ankylosing spondylitis blood was a TCR beta motif of several highly homologous variants.

CDR1 is SGHNT and CDR2 is YYREEE in the germline V gene (reference sequence). The V end lost 4 bases, the J end lost 3 bases, and 10 bases lay between the germline ends. This CDR3 comprises 13 residues. TCRdb processed the 5' RACE reads anew with MiXCR; each CDR3 protein has one entry. Of approximately 140,000 distinct CDR3 sequences in the sample, 7% to 9% were seen once. As concerns this clonotype: Its antigen is not identified.

This clonotype originated in a male donor with ankylosing spondylitis. The sample taken for sequencing was synovial fluid, either unsorted or a sorted T cell fraction (not recorded which). The J gene is TRBJ2-5, the V gene TRBV5-4; either TRBD1 or TRBD2 may supply D (5 bases each). CDR3 region: CASSEGREETQYF. The DNA of the CDR3 is TGTGCCAGCAGCGAGGGACGTGAAGAGACCCAGTACTTC. Full variable domain (missing parts from reference TRBV5-4 and TRBJ2-5): ETGVTQSPTHLIKTRGQQVTLRCSSQSGHNTVSWYQQALGQGPQFIFQYYREEENGRGNFPPRFSGLQFPNYSSELNVNALELDDSALYLCASSEGREETQYFGPGTRLLVL.